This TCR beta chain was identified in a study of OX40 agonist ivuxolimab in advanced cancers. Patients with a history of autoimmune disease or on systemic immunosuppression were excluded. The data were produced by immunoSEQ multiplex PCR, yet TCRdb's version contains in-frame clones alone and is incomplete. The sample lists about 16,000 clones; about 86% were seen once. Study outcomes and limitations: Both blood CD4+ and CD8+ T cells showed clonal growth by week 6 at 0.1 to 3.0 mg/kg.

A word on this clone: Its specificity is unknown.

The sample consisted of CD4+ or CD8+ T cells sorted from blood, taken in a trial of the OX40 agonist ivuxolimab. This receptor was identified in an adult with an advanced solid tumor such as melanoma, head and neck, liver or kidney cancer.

CDR3 region: CASSLGLAGVGELFF. The CDR3 DNA reads as TGTGCCAGCAGCTTGGGACTAGCGGGGGTGGGGGAGCTGTTTTTT. The rearrangement joins TRBV7-2 to TRBJ2-2, with TRBD2 identical over 14 bases. V was pared by 3 bases and J by 8 bases, with 2 bases of the junction left unmatched. CDR1 and CDR2 from the germline V gene are SGHTA and FQGNSA. The CDR3 runs to 15 residues.